The 10 T cell receptor beta chains below all came from one sample that was sequenced in a study of blood T cells in healthy people across ages. Through a sample-barcoded 5' primer and a J-beta primer mix, a second PCR was run for about 7 to 12 cycles. One entry per CDR3 protein results from TCRdb running MiXCR on the 5' RACE reads. The profile shows about 640,000 distinct CDR3 sequences, roughly 50% of them singletons. Sample: blood. The receptors come from a man aged 60 to 75 in good health.

This clonotype was counted a single time. The chain combines TRBV4-2 with TRBJ2-4; 8 bases fit TRBD2. The DNA end is more similar to TRBJ2-5, so the J call may be wrong. From germline, CDR1 is LGHNA and CDR2 YNFKEQ. The CDR3 spans 14 residues. The CDR3 sequence is CASSQRGAGETQYF. CDR3 in DNA: TGTGCCAGCAGCCAGCGGGGGGCCGGGGAGACCCAGTACTTC.

The V call is TRBV9, the J call TRBJ2-2, with 8 bases that match TRBD1. The trim removed 2 bases at V and 1 base at J, leaving 1 base unmatched. Germline assignment: CDR1 SGDLS and CDR2 YYNGEE. This CDR3 has 15 residues. CDR3 protein: CASSVGTGNTGELFF. The CDR3 nucleotides read TGTGCCAGCAGCGTCGGGACAGGGAACACCGGGGAGCTGTTTTTT.

V is TRBV20-1 and J is TRBJ1-5; D uncertain. Germline assignment: CDR1 DFQATT and CDR2 SNEGSKA (reference sequence). V lost 0 bases to trimming and J lost 3 bases, with 15 bases between them. This CDR3 comprises 16 residues. The CDR3 spells CSARDQVGQFNQPQHF. As DNA, the CDR3 is TGCAGTGCTAGAGATCAGGTTGGGCAGTTCAATCAGCCCCAGCATTTT.

The CDR3 coding sequence is TGTGCCAGCTCACCCGGTGGAGCGACAGGCCCAGATACGCAGTATTTT. It translates to CASSPGGATGPDTQYF. This chain links TRBV18 with TRBJ2-3, with D possibly matching TRBD1 (6 bases). The germline CDR1 and CDR2 sequences are KGHSH and LQKENI. Trimming took 3 bases from V and 4 from J, leaving 17 bases between them. This CDR3 is built from 16 residues.

The V gene is TRBV11-2, the J gene TRBJ2-1, with D uncertain. The CDR3 is made up of 15 amino acids. The V gene lost 1 base and the J gene lost 0 bases, with 7 bases spanning the gap. Looked up from germline, CDR1 is SGHAT and CDR2 is FQNNGV. CDR3 sequence reads: CASSLVTLSYNEQFF. The CDR3 DNA follows: TGTGCCAGCAGCTTAGTAACCCTCTCCTACAATGAGCAGTTCTTC.

This clonotype was picked up one time. The chain combines TRBV20-1 with TRBJ2-5; D is undetermined. TRBJ2-1 explains the end of the DNA better; the J call may be wrong. The CDR3 sequence is 12 residues long. CDR1 is DFQATT, CDR2 SNEGSKA, per germline (reference sequence). DNA for the CDR3: TGCAGTGCTAGAGATCGGTTAGAGACCCAGTTCTTC. The encoded protein is CSARDRLETQFF.

The rearrangement uses TRBV5-1 and TRBJ2-2, with TRBD1 matching over 12 bases. V lost 4 bases to trimming and J lost 6 bases; unmatched junction nucleotides: 4. The CDR3 runs 15 residues. CDR1 and CDR2 (germline): SGHRS, YFSETQ. CDR3 in amino acids: CASSPGTGGSGELFF. DNA of the CDR3: TGCGCCAGCAGCCCAGGGACAGGGGGCTCCGGGGAGCTGTTTTTT.

This clonotype came up once. The chain employs TRBV20-1 and TRBJ2-7; possible D gene TRBD2, 6 bases. The CDR3 spans 15 residues. Germline CDR1 and CDR2: DFQATT and SNEGSKA (reference sequence). Trimming removed 3 bases at V and 2 bases at J, with 17 bases between. In DNA form, the CDR3 reads TGCAGTGCTAGCCCGGGAGCAGTATTCCCCTACGAGCAGTACTTC. It is translated as CSASPGAVFPYEQYF.

The J gene is TRBJ2-7, the V gene TRBV5-1; D gene uncertain. Trimming cost V 0 bases and J 0 bases, with 7 bases left between them. This CDR3 spans 14 amino acids. Germline lookup yields CDR1 SGHRS and CDR2 YFSETQ. CDR3 DNA: TGCGCCAGCAGCTTGGAACGGAGCTCCTACGAGCAGTACTTC. Translating gives CASSLERSSYEQYF.

This chain joins TRBV20-1 and TRBJ1-2; D possibly corresponds to TRBD1 (6 bases). The CDR3 is 13 residues long. V was cut by 5 bases and J by 3 bases, with 13 bases left in between. The germline V gene encodes CDR1 DFQATT and CDR2 SNEGSKA (reference sequence). The CDR3 DNA sequence: TGCAGTGCTTCGGACAGATTACACTATGGCTACACCTTC. This sequence encodes CSASDRLHYGYTF.